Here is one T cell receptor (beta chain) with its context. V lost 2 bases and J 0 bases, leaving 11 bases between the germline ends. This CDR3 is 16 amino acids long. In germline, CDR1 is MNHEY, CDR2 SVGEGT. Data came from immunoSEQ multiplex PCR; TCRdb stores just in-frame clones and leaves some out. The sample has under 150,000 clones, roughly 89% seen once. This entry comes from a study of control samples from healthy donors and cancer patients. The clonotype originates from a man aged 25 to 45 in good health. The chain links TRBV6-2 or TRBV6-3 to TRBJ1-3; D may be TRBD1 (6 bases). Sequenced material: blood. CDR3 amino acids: CASSYPRGSSGNTIYF. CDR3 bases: TGTGCCAGCAGTTACCCCAGGGGAAGCTCTGGAAACACCATATATTTT.